This passage covers 6 T cell receptor beta chains from one sample sequenced in a study of Graves' ophthalmopathy and Graves' hyperthyroidism. Transcripts of RNA were the source for amplifying TCR beta CDR3 regions. A first-round RT-PCR used HTBI primers, followed by a second-round multiplex PCR. TCRdb reprocessed the multiplex PCR reads via MiXCR and lists one record per CDR3 protein. The sample includes around 1.1 million distinct CDR3 sequences, less than 45% of them seen just once. The sequenced sample was peripheral blood or thyroid tissue (not recorded which). The receptors were gathered from an adult man with Graves' hyperthyroidism.

Many counts were recorded for this clonotype. V is TRBV20-1 and J is TRBJ2-7; D is ambiguous. Germline values: CDR1 DFQATT, CDR2 SNEGSKA (reference sequence). The V gene lost 8 bases and the J gene lost 7 bases, with 12 bases spanning the gap. This CDR3 spans 10 amino acids. The CDR3: CSITLREQYF. DNA of the CDR3: TGCAGTATCACTCTGAGGGAGCAGTACTTC.

Many counts were recorded for this clonotype. V and J are TRBV5-1 and TRBJ1-1, with unresolved D. CDR1 is SGHRS and CDR2 is YFSETQ in the germline V gene. CDR3 length equals 14 residues. V lost 3 bases and J 3 bases, leaving 12 bases between the germline ends. The CDR3 DNA reads TGCGCCAGCAGCTCACCTGGAAGCTACACTGAAGCTTTCTTT. It translates to CASSSPGSYTEAFF.

The sample holds many counts of this clonotype. The chain joins TRBV15 to TRBJ2-7, with 8 bases lining up with TRBD1. CDR3 length equals 17 residues. V shed 0 bases, J shed 4 bases, and the junction held 11 bases outside the gene matches. Germline loops: CDR1 LNHNV, CDR2 YYDKDF (reference sequence). In nucleotides, the CDR3 is TGTGCCACCAGCAGAGATACCGAGGGCAGGGGGCTGTACGAGCAGTACTTC. This encodes CATSRDTEGRGLYEQYF.

The chain joins TRBV7-3 to TRBJ2-2, with D hard to call. Trimming stripped 7 bases from V and 5 bases from J, with 14 bases between. CDR1 and CDR2 (germline): SGHTA, FQGTGA. This CDR3 is built from 14 residues. The CDR3 loop is CASTQIMGTGELFF. DNA for the CDR3: TGTGCCAGCACCCAGATAATGGGGACCGGGGAGCTGTTTTTT.

This clonotype was recorded at least ten times. The chain uses TRBV7-8 and TRBJ1-4; D remains ambiguous. Looked up from germline, CDR1 is SGHVS and CDR2 is FQNEAQ. V lost 3 bases, J lost 7 bases, and 15 bases lay in between. CDR3 length equals 15 residues. CDR3 in DNA: TGTGCCAGCAGCTTGAGGCCGGGATATCGTGAAAAACTGTTTTTT. Its translation is CASSLRPGYREKLFF.

The V and J genes are TRBV6-1 and TRBJ1-4, with no clear D. The V gene lost 5 bases and the J gene lost 0 bases, with 13 bases spanning the gap. Per germline, CDR1 MNHNS and CDR2 SASEGT. This CDR3 region has 16 residues. The CDR3 DNA reads as TGTGCCAGCAGTCCAGTGACCGGGACAACTAATGAAAAACTGTTTTTT. It is translated as CASSPVTGTTNEKLFF.